Shown below are 14 T cell receptor beta chains from a single sample sequenced in a study of radiotherapy plus CTLA-4 blockade in lung cancer (dated by TCRdb to 2016 to 2018). Receptor libraries were prepared by the immunoSEQ multiplex PCR assay. In its TCRdb copy, this immuneACCESS table keeps in-frame sequences only and misses some clones. Where compared with another copy, unresolved V genes explain less than half of these, and the others have no known cause. The sample includes under 90,000 clones, with 72% observed a single time. The top ten clones comprise about an eighth of the sample. The sample was peripheral blood, taken from a patient treated with radiotherapy plus ipilimumab. These receptors were obtained from a human donor with non-small cell lung cancer that progressed on radiotherapy plus ipilimumab.

The rearrangement links TRBV11-1 to TRBJ1-1; D possibly corresponds to TRBD1 (5 bases). CDR1 and CDR2 (germline): SGHAT, FQDESV (reference sequence). Trimming shortened V by 5 bases and J by 1 base, and 11 bases separated the two germline ends. The CDR3 covers 14 residues. DNA of the CDR3: TGTGCCAGCAGCGCCCGGGGGACGAACACTGAAGCTTTCTTT. As protein: CASSARGTNTEAFF.

The chain recombines TRBV7-9 with TRBJ2-7; the match to TRBD2 covers 14 bases. This CDR3 region has 19 residues. J gave up 0 bases and V 4 bases, and 11 bases lay outside the gene matches. Per germline, CDR1 SEHNR and CDR2 FQNEAQ (reference sequence). CDR3 nucleotide sequence: TGTGCCAGCAGCTGGTTGACTAGCGGGAGGGGGGTCCCCTCCTACGAGCAGTACTTC. As protein: CASSWLTSGRGVPSYEQYF.

This chain uses TRBV27 with TRBJ2-1; unclear D gene. Trimming left V 2 bases short and J 1 base short, with 6 bases between. This CDR3 has 14 residues. The V gene's germline CDR1 is MNHEY and CDR2 SMNVEV (reference sequence). The CDR3 here is CASSLRSSYNEQFF. CDR3 nucleotides: TGTGCCAGCAGTTTAAGGTCGTCCTACAATGAGCAGTTCTTC.

V is TRBV2 and J is TRBJ2-7, with a possible D match to TRBD2 (5 bases). The CDR3 has 12 residues. The germline V gene has CDR1 SNHLY and CDR2 FYNNEI. The germline V and J ends were trimmed by 8 bases and 7 bases, with 15 bases remaining between them. CDR3 amino acids: CASWLGGGEQYF. The CDR3, as DNA: TGTGCCAGCTGGTTGGGCGGCGGGGAGCAGTACTTC.

The chain carries TRBV13 and TRBJ2-6; no firm D call. Germline values: CDR1 PRHDT, CDR2 FYEKMQ (reference sequence). Trimming removed 0 bases at V and 0 bases at J, with 6 bases between. The CDR3 consists of 16 residues. The CDR3 nucleotides are TGTGCCAGCAGCTTAGGTCAGGTCTCTGGGGCCAACGTCCTGACTTTC. It yields the protein CASSLGQVSGANVLTF.

V gene TRBV28 combines with J gene TRBJ1-2, with D possibly being TRBD1 (5 bases). This CDR3 is built from 15 residues. Per the germline V gene, CDR1 is MDHEN and CDR2 is SYDVKM. Trimming took 5 bases from V and 0 from J, leaving 13 bases between them. This chain's CDR3 is CASSVPGKTNYGYTF. CDR3 bases: TGTGCCAGCAGTGTTCCAGGGAAGACTAACTATGGCTACACCTTC.

The rearrangement links TRBV7-9 to TRBJ1-2, with D possibly matching TRBD1 (5 bases). V dropped 2 bases and J dropped 3 bases, with 10 bases sitting between them. The V gene's germline CDR1 is SEHNR and CDR2 FQNEAQ (reference sequence). This CDR3 is built from 14 residues. The CDR3 loop is CASSLPGRDYGYTF. The DNA for the CDR3 is TGTGCCAGCAGCTTACCAGGGCGGGACTATGGCTACACCTTC.

This sequence joins TRBV7-2 and TRBJ2-5, with a tentative D call TRBD1 (5 bases). Trimming shortened V by 1 base and J by 5 bases, and 8 bases separated the two germline ends. Germline-derived CDR1 and CDR2 are SGHTA and FQGNSA. The CDR3 is 13 residues long. The CDR3 DNA reads as TGTGCCAGCAGCTTAGGGGGCCCGGAGACCCAGTACTTC. Translated: CASSLGGPETQYF.

This chain connects TRBV10-3 to TRBJ1-1; 9 nucleotides agree with TRBD1. Germline loops: CDR1 ENHRY, CDR2 SYGVKD. The V segment lost 8 bases and the J segment 10 bases; nucleotides outside the gene matches: 14. CDR3 length: 14 residues. The CDR3 nucleotides are TGTGCCATCGGAGGGGACAGGGAAGAGGTGGGAGCTTTCTTT. Translating gives CAIGGDREEVGAFF.

For this clone: Other DNA sequences in this sample translate to the same CDR3. The rearrangement joins TRBV2 to TRBJ1-5, with D perhaps matching TRBD1 (5 bases). The CDR3 consists of 13 residues. Germline CDR1 is SNHLY and CDR2 is FYNNEI. V was shortened by 5 bases and J by 6 bases, with 11 bases between the two germline ends. The CDR3 region is CASSPGGGQPQHF. CDR3 in DNA: TGTGCCAGCAGTCCGGGGGGTGGTCAGCCCCAGCATTTT.

This clone has only one observation. V is TRBV5-1 and J is TRBJ2-2; 10 bases are a match to TRBD2. Per the germline V gene, CDR1 is SGHRS and CDR2 is YFSETQ. V was clipped by 1 base and J by 3 bases; unmatched bases: 9. This CDR3 spans 18 amino acids. CDR3 DNA sequence: TGCGCCAGCAGCTTGAGAACGTATCTAGCGGGAGACACCGGGGAGCTGTTTTTT. It is translated as CASSLRTYLAGDTGELFF.

V gene TRBV4-2 combines with J gene TRBJ2-3; a weak D match, TRBD2 (6 bases). V was shortened by 0 bases and J by 2 bases, with 12 bases between the two germline ends. This CDR3 is built from 16 residues. Germline V lookup: CDR1 LGHNA, CDR2 YNFKEQ. Here the CDR3 reads CASSQDHGGTTDTQYF. The CDR3 region has the DNA TGTGCCAGCAGCCAAGATCATGGGGGGACCACAGATACGCAGTATTTT.

Comment on this clone: One end of the junction does not line up with germline, which may come from a read error. The chain recombines TRBV2 with TRBJ2-2, with a weak D call TRBD1 (5 bases). The CDR3 is made up of 12 amino acids. Per germline, CDR1 SNHLY and CDR2 FYNNEI. The CDR3 sequence is CTSARGDGELFF. The CDR3 DNA sequence: TGTACCAGCGCAAGGGGTGACGGGGAGCTGTTTTTT.

This clone was counted ten times or more. The chain has TRBV4-1 and TRBJ2-7; no firm D call. V was clipped by 0 bases and J by 10 bases, with 19 bases between them. Germline V gene lookup returns CDR1 MGHRA and CDR2 YSYEKL. CDR3 length: 15 residues. CDR3 coding DNA: TGCGCCAGCAGCCAAGATCCCGGCAGTACCCAAATCCAGTACTTC. It translates to CASSQDPGSTQIQYF.